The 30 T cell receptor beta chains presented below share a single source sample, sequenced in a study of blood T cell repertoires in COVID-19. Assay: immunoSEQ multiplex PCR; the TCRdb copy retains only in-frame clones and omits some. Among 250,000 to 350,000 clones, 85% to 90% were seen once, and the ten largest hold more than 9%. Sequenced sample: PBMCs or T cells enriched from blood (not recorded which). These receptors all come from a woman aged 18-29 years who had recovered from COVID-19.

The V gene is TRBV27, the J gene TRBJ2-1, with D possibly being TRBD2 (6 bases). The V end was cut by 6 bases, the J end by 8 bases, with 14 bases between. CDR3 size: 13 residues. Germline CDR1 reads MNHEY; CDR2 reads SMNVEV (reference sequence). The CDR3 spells CASRLGGGYEQFF. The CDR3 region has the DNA TGTGCCAGCAGGTTGGGTGGGGGGTATGAGCAGTTCTTC.

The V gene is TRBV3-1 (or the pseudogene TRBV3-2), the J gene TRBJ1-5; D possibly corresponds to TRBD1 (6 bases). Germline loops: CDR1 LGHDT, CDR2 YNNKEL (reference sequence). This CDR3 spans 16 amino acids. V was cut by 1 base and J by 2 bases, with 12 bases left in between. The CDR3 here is CASSQAGGGGNQPQHF. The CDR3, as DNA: TGTGCCAGCAGCCAAGCCGGCGGGGGCGGCAATCAGCCCCAGCATTTT.

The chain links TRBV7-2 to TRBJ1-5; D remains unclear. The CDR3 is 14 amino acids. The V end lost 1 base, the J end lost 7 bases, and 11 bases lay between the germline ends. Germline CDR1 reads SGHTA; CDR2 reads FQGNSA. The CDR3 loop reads CASSLEWRGQPQHF. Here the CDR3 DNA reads TGTGCCAGCAGCTTAGAGTGGCGGGGACAGCCCCAGCATTTT.

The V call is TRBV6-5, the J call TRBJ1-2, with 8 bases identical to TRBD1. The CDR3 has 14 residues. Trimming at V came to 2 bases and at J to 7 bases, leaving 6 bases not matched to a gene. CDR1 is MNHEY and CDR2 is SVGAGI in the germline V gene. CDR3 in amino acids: CASSYRDRGGGYTF. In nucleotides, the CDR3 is TGTGCCAGCAGTTACCGAGACAGGGGAGGTGGCTACACCTTC.

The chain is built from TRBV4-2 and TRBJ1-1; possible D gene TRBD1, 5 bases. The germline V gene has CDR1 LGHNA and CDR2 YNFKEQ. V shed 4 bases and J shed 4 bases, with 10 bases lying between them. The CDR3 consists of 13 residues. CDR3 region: CASSPMGRTEAFF. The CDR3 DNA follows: TGTGCCAGCAGCCCGATGGGGCGCACTGAAGCTTTCTTT.

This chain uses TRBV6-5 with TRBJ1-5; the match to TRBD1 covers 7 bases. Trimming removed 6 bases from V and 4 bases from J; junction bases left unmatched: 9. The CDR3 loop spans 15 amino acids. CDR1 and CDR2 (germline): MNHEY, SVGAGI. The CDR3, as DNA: TGTGCCAGCAGCCTCCGACAGGGAGGAAATCAGCCCCAGCATTTT. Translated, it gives CASSLRQGGNQPQHF.

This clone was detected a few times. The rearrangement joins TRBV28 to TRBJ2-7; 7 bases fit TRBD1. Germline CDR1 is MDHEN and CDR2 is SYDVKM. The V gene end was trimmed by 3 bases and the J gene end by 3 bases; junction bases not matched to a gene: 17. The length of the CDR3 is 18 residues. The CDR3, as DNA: TGTGCCAGCAGTTTGGGCGTCAGGGGGACAGCTAGAAACTACGAGCAGTACTTC. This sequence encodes CASSLGVRGTARNYEQYF.

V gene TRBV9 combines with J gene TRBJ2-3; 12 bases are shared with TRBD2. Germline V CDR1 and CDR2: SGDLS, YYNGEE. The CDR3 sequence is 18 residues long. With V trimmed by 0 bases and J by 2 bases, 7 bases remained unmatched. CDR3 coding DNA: TGTGCCAGCAGCGTAGGACTAGCGGGAGTCCCCTACACAGATACGCAGTATTTT. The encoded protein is CASSVGLAGVPYTDTQYF.

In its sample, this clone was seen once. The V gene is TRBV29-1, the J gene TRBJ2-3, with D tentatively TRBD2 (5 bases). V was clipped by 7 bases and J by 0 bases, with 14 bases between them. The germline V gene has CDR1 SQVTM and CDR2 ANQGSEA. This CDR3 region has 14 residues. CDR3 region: CSGGSPTSTDTQYF. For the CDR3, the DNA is TGCAGCGGTGGGAGCCCTACTAGCACAGATACGCAGTATTTT.

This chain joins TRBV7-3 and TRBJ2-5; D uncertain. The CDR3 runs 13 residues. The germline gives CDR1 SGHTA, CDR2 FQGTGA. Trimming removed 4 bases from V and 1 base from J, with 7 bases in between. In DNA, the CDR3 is TGTGCCAGCAGCTCAAGCCCCCAAGAGACCCAGTACTTC. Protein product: CASSSSPQETQYF.

CDR3 protein: CAWSYSSAGGPGEQYF. The CDR3 DNA reads as TGTGCCTGGAGTTACAGCTCAGCGGGAGGGCCCGGCGAGCAGTACTTC. The V call is TRBV30, the J call TRBJ2-7; 10 bases agree with TRBD2. This CDR3 is built from 16 residues. Germline V gene data show CDR1 as GTSNPN and CDR2 as SVGIG (reference sequence). The trim removed 2 bases at V and 6 bases at J, leaving 13 bases unmatched. Drawing the rest from reference TRBV30 and TRBJ2-7, the complete variable domain is SQTIHQWPATLVQPVGSPLSLECTVEGTSNPNLYWYRQAAGRGLQLLFYSVGIGQISSEVPQNLSASRPQDRQFILSSKKLLLSDSGFYLCAWSYSSAGGPGEQYFGPGTRLTVT.

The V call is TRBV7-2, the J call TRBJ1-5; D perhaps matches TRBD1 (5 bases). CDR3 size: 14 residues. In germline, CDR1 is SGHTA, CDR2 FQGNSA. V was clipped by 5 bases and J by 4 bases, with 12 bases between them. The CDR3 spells CASSPSGGNQPQHF. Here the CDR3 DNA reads TGTGCCAGCAGCCCCAGCGGGGGTAATCAGCCCCAGCATTTT.

The CDR3 loop reads CASSQGALTGELFF. In DNA, the CDR3 is TGTGCCAGCAGCCAAGGGGCCCTCACCGGGGAGCTGTTTTTT. The chain links TRBV3-1 (or the pseudogene TRBV3-2) to TRBJ2-2; D is unresolved. Germline CDR1 is LGHDT and CDR2 is YNNKEL (reference sequence). This CDR3 is built from 14 residues. V lost 1 base, J lost 4 bases, and 7 bases lay in between.

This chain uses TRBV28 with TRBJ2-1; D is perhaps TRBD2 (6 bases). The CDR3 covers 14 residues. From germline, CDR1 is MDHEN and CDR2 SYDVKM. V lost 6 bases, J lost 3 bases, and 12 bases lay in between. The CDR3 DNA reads TGTGCCAGCAGGGGAGGTGGGGTCTACAATGAGCAGTTCTTC. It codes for CASRGGGVYNEQFF. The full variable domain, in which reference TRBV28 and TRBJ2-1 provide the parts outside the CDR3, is DVKVTQSSRYLVKRTGEKVFLECVQDMDHENMFWYRQDPGLGLRLIYFSYDVKMKEKGDIPEGYSVSREKKERFSLILESASTNQTSMYLCASRGGGVYNEQFFGPGTRLTVL.

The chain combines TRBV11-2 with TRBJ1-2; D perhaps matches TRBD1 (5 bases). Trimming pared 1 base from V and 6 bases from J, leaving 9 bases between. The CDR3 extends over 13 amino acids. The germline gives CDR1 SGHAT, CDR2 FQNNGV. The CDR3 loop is CASSLVGEDGYTF. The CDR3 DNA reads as TGTGCCAGCAGCTTAGTGGGGGAGGATGGCTACACCTTC. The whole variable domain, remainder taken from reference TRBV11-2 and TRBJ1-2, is EAGVAQSPRYKIIEKRQSVAFWCNPISGHATLYWYQQILGQGPKLLIQFQNNGVVDDSQLPKDRFSAERLKGVDSTLKIQPAKLEDSAVYLCASSLVGEDGYTFGSGTRLTVV.

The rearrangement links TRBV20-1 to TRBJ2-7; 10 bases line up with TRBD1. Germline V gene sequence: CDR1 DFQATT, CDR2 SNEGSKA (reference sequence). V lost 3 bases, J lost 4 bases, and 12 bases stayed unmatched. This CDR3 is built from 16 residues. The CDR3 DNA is TGCAGTGCTAGTGGGATCCGGGACAGGGGTTTTTACGAGCAGTACTTC. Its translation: CSASGIRDRGFYEQYF.

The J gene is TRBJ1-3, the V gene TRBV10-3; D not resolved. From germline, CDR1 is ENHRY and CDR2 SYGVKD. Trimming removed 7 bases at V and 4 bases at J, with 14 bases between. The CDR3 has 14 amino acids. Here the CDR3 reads CAIKRPDKGNTIYF. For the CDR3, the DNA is TGTGCCATCAAGAGACCAGACAAGGGAAACACCATATATTTT.

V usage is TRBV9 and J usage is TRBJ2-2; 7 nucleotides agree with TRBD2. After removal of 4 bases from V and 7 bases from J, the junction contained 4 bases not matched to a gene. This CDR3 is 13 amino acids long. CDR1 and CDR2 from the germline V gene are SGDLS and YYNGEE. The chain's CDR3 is CASSPRGVGELFF. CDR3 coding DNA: TGTGCCAGCAGCCCCCGGGGGGTCGGGGAGCTGTTTTTT.

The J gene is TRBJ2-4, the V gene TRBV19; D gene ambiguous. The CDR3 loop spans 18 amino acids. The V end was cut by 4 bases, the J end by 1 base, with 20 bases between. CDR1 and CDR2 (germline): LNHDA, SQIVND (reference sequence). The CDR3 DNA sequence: TGTGCCAGTAGTAAATACGCACCCAAAGCCCTGGCCAAAAACATTCAGTACTTC. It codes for CASSKYAPKALAKNIQYF.

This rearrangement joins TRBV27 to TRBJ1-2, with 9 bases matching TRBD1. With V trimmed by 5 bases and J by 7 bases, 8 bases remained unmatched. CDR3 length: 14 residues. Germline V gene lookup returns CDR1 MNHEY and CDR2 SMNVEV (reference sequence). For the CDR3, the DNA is TGTGCCAGCAGTCCTATAGGGACAGGGTCTGGCTACACCTTC. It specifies CASSPIGTGSGYTF.

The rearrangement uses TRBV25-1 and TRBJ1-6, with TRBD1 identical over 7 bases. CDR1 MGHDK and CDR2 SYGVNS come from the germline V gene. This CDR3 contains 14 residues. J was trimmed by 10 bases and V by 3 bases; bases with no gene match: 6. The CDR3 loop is CASSDRQGRSPLHF. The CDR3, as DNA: TGTGCCAGCAGTGATAGACAGGGAAGGTCACCCCTCCACTTT.

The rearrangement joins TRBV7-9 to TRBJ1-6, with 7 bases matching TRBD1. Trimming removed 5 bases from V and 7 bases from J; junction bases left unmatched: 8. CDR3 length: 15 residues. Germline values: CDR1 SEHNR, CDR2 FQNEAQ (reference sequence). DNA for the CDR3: TGTGCCAGCAGCCCCACCCGACAGGGAAATTCACCCCTCCACTTT. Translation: CASSPTRQGNSPLHF.

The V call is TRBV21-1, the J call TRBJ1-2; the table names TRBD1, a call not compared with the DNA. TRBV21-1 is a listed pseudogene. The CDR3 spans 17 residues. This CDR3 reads CASSMGTGYTYNYGYTF. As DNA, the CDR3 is TGTGCCAGCAGCATGGGGACAGGGTACACTTATAACTATGGCTACACCTTC.

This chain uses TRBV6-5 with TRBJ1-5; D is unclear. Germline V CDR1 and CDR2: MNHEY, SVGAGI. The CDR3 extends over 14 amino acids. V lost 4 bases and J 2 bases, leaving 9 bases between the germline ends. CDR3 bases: TGTGCCAGCAGTTTTGCGGAGGGCAATCAGCCCCAGCATTTT. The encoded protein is CASSFAEGNQPQHF.

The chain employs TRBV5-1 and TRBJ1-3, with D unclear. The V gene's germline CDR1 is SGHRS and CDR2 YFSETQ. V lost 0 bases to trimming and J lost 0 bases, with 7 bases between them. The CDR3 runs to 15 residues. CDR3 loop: CASSLGETSGNTIYF. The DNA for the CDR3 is TGCGCCAGCAGCTTGGGCGAAACCTCTGGAAACACCATATATTTT.

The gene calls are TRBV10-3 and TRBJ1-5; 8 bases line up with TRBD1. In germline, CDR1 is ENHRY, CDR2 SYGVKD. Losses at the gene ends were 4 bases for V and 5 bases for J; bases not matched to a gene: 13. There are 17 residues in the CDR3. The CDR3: CAISGGDTGGIHQPQHF. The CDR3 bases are TGTGCCATCAGTGGTGGGGATACAGGGGGAATACATCAGCCCCAGCATTTT.

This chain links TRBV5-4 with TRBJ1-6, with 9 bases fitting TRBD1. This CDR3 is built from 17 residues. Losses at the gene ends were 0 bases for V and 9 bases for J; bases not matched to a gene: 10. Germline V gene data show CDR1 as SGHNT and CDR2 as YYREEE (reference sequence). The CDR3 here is CASSLGRWGTGFSPLHF. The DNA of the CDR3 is TGTGCCAGCAGCTTGGGTCGGTGGGGGACAGGGTTTTCACCCCTCCACTTT.

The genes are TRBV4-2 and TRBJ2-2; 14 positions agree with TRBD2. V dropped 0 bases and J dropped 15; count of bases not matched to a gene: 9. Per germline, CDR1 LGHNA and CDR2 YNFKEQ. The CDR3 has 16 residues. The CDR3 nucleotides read TGTGCCAGCAGCCAAGATGGGACTAGCGGGAGCGAGATGTTGTTTTTT. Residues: CASSQDGTSGSEMLFF.

The CDR3 DNA reads as TGTGCCAAGGCGGGAGGGCCGGGGGATGAGCAGTTCTTC. This codes for CAKAGGPGDEQFF. This chain uses TRBV7-2 with TRBJ2-1; 9 bases line up with TRBD2. The junction had 9 bases not matched to a gene; V was cut back by 10 bases and J by 8 bases. CDR1 and CDR2 (germline): SGHTA, FQGNSA. The CDR3 extends over 13 amino acids.

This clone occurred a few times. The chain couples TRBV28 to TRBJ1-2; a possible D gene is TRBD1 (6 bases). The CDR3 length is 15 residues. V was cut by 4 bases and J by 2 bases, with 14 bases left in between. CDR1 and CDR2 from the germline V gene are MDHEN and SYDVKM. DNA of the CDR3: TGTGCCAGCAGTTCTTTACAGGGCGGCAACTATGGCTACACCTTC. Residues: CASSSLQGGNYGYTF.